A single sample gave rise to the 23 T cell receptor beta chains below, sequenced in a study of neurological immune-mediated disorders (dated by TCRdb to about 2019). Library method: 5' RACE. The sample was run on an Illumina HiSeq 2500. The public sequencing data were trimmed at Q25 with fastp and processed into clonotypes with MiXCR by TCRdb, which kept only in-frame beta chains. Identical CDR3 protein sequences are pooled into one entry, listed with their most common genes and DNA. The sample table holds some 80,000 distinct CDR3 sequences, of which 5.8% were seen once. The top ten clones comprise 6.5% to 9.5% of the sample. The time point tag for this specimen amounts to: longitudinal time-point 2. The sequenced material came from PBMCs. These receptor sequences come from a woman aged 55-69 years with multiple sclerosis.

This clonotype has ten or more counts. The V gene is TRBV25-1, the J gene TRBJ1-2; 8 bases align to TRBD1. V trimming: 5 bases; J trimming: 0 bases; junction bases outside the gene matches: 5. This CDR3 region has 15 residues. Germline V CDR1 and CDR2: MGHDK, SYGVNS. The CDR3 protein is CASSWGTGSNYGYTF. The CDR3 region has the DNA TGTGCCAGCAGTTGGGGGACAGGATCTAACTATGGCTACACCTTC.

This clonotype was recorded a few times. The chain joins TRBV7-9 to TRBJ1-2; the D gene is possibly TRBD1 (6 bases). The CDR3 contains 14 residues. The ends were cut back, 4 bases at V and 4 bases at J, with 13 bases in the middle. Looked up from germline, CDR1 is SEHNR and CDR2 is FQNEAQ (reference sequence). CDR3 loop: CASSSLDRSYGYTF. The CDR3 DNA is TGTGCCAGCAGCTCACTCGACAGGAGCTATGGCTACACCTTC. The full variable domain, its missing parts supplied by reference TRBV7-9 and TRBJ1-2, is DTGVSQNPRHKITKRGQNVTFRCDPISEHNRLYWYRQTLGQGPEFLTYFQNEAQLEKSRLLSDRFSAERPKGSFSTLEIQRTEQGDSAMYLCASSSLDRSYGYTFGSGTRLTVV.

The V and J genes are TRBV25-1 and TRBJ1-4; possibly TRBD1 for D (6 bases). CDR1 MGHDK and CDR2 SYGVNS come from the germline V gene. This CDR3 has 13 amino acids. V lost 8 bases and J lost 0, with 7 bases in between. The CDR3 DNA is TGTGCCAGCCACAGGGCAACTAATGAAAAACTGTTTTTT. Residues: CASHRATNEKLFF. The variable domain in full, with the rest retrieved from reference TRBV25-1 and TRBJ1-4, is EADIYQTPRYLVIGTGKKITLECSQTMGHDKMYWYQQDPGMELHLIHYSYGVNSTEKGDLSSESTVSRIRTEHFPLTLESARPSHTSQYLCASHRATNEKLFFGSGTQLSVL.

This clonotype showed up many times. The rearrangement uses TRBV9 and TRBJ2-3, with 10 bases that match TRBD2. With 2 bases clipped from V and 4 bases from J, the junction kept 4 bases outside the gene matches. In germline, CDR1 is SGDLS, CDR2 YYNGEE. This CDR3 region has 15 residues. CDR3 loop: CASSVTSGFADTQYF. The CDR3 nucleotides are TGTGCCAGCAGCGTGACTAGCGGGTTTGCAGATACGCAGTATTTT.

The CDR3 sequence: CSAGDPNTEAFF. In DNA form, the CDR3 reads TGCAGCGCCGGCGATCCTAACACTGAAGCTTTCTTT. This sequence joins TRBV29-1 and TRBJ1-1, with D unclear. V shed 7 bases and J shed 2 bases, with 11 bases lying between them. This CDR3 has 12 amino acids. In germline, CDR1 is SQVTM, CDR2 ANQGSEA. Together with reference TRBV29-1 and TRBJ1-1, the CDR3 gives the full variable domain: SAVISQKPSRDICQRGTSLTIQCQVDSQVTMMFWYRQQPGQSLTLIATANQGSEATYESGFVIDKFPISRPNLTFSTLTVSNMSPEDSSIYLCSAGDPNTEAFFGQGTRLTVV.

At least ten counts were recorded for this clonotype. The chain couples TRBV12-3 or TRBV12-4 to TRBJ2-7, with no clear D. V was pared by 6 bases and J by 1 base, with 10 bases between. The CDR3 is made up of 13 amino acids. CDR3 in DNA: TGTGCCAGCAGGTTCCAGGTGTCCTACGAGCAGTACTTC. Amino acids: CASRFQVSYEQYF.

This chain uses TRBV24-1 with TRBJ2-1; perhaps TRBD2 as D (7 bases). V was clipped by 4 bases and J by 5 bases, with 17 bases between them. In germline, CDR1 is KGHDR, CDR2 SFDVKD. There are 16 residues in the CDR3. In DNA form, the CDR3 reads TGTGCCACCAGTGACCCCTTGGGAGGGGGGCACAATGAGCAGTTCTTC. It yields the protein CATSDPLGGGHNEQFF.

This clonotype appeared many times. Here the CDR3 reads CASSLPGAGGPGPGTQYF. The CDR3 nucleotides are TGCGCCAGCAGCTTACCGGGCGCGGGGGGACCTGGGCCAGGTACGCAGTATTTT. The chain links TRBV5-1 to TRBJ2-3; 8 bases match TRBD2. Germline V gene lookup returns CDR1 SGHRS and CDR2 YFSETQ. The CDR3 consists of 18 residues. The V and J ends lost 2 bases and 8 bases, in that order; junction bases with no gene match: 19.

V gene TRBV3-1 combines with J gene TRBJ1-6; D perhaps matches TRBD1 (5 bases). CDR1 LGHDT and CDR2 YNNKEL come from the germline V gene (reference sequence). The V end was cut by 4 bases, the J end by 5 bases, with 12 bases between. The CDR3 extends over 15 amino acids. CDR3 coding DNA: TGTGCCAGCAGCCTAACCGACAGCCATAATTCACCCCTCCACTTT. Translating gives CASSLTDSHNSPLHF.

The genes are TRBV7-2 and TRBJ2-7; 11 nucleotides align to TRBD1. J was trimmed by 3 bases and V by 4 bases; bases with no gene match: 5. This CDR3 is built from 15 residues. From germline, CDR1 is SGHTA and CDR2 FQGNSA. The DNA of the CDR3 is TGTGCCAGCAGCTCGGCCGGGACAGGGGGCTACGAGCAGTACTTC. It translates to CASSSAGTGGYEQYF. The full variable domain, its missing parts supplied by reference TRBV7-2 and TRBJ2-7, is GAGVSQSPSNKVTEKGKDVELRCDPISGHTALYWYRQSLGQGLEFLIYFQGNSAPDKSGLPSDRFSAERTGGSVSTLTIQRTQQEDSAVYLCASSSAGTGGYEQYFGPGTRLTVT.

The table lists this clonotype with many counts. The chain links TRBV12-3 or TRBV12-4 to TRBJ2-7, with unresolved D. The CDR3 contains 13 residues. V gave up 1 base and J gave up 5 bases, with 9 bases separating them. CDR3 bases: TGTGCCAGCAGTTTAGACCCCAGAAACGAGCAGTACTTC. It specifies CASSLDPRNEQYF.

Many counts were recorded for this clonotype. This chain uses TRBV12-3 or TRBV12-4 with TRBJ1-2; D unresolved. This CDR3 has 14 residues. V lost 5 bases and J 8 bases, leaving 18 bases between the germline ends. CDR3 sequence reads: CASSPRSITGGYTF. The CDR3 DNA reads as TGTGCCAGCAGTCCCCGTTCCATCACTGGCGGCTACACCTTC.

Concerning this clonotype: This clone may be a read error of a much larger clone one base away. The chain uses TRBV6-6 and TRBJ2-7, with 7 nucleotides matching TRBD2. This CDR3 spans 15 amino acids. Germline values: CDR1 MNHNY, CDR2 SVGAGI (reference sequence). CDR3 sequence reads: CTSRDRAGHTYEQYF. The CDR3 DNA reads TGTACCAGCAGGGACCGAGCGGGGCATACCTACGAGCAGTACTTC.

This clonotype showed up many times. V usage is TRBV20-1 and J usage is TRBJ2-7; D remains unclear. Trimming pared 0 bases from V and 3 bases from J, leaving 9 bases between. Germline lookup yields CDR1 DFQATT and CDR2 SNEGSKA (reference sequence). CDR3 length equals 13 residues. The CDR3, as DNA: TGCAGTGCTAGAGATTTGGCTAGCTACGAGCAGTACTTC. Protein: CSARDLASYEQYF.

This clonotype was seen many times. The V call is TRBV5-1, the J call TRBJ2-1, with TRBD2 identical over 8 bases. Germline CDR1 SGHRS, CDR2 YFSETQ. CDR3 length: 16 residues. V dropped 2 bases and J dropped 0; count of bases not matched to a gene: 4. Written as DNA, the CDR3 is TGCGCCAGCAGCTTCATGGCGGGGGGCTCCTACAATGAGCAGTTCTTC. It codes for CASSFMAGGSYNEQFF.

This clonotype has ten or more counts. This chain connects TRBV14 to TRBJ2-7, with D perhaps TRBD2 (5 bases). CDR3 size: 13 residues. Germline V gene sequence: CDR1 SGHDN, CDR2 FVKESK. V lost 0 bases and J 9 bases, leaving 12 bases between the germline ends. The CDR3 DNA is TGTGCCAGCAGCCAAGATTTACGGGATCGGCAGTACTTC. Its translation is CASSQDLRDRQYF.

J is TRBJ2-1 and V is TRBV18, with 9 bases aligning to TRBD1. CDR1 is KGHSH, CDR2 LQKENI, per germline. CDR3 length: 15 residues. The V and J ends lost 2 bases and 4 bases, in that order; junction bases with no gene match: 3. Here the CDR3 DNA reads TGTGCCAGCTCACCATTGGGACAGGGATACAATGAGCAGTTCTTC. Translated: CASSPLGQGYNEQFF.

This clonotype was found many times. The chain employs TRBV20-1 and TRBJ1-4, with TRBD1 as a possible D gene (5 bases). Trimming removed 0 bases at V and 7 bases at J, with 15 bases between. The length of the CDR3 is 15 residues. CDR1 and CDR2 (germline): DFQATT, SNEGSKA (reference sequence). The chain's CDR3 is CSARDPRVTSEKLFF. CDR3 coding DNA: TGCAGTGCTAGAGATCCCAGGGTGACGAGTGAAAAACTGTTTTTT.

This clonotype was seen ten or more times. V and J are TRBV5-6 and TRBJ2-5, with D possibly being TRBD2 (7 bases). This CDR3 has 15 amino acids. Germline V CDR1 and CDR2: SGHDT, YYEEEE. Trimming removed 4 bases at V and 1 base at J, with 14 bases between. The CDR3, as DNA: TGTGCCAGCAGCGGGGGGGGGCAGGGCCAAGAGACCCAGTACTTC. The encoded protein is CASSGGGQGQETQYF. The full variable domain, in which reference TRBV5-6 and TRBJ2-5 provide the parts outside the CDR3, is DAGVTQSPTHLIKTRGQQVTLRCSPKSGHDTVSWYQQALGQGPQFIFQYYEEEERQRGNFPDRFSGHQFPNYSSELNVNALLLGDSALYLCASSGGGQGQETQYFGPGTRLLVL.

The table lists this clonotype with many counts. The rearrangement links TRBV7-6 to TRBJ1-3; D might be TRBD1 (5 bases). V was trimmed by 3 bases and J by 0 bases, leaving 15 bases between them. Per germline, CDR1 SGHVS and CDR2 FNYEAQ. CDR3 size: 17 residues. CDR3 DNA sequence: TGTGCCAGCAGCTTGATCCAAGGACAAATCTCTGGAAACACCATATATTTT. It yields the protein CASSLIQGQISGNTIYF.

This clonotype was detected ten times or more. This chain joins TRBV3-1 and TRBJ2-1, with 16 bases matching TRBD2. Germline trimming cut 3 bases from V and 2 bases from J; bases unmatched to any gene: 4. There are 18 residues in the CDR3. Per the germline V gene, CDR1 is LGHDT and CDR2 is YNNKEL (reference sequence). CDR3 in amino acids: CASSQGLAGGSTYNEQFF. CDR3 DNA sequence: TGTGCCAGCAGCCAGGGACTAGCGGGGGGGAGTACCTACAATGAGCAGTTCTTC.

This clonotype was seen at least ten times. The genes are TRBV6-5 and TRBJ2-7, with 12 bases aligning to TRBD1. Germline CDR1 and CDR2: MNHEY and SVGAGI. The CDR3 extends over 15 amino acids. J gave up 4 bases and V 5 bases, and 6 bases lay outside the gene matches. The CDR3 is CASSPPGQGAYEQYF. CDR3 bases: TGTGCCAGCAGTCCCCCGGGACAGGGGGCGTACGAGCAGTACTTC.

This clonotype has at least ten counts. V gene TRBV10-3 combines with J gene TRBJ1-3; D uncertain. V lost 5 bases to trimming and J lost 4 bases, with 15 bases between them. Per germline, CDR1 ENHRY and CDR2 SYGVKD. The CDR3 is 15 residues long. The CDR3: CAISSDGWRGNTIYF. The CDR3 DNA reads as TGTGCCATCAGTTCGGACGGTTGGAGAGGAAACACCATATATTTT.